This entry is about one T cell receptor (beta chain). The sample originates from a study of blood T cell repertoires in COVID-19. Overall study context: The samples span acute and convalescent COVID-19 from the United States, Italy and Spain. The analysed material was cDNA or gDNA that came from T cells, B-cell-depleted T cells, or PBMCs.

Living in 24 US areas, the participants were between about 18 and 95 years of age. Germline V gene sequence: CDR1 LGHDT, CDR2 YNNKEL (reference sequence). This CDR3 is 12 amino acids long. The germline V and J ends were trimmed by 4 bases and 4 bases, with 8 bases remaining between them. Per the authors' pipeline: Estimation of nucleated cell counts relied on the amplification of reference gene primers. Only in-frame clones appear in the TCRdb table, and some are missing; sequencing was by immunoSEQ multiplex PCR. For V, J and clone size, that table is used; D and trimming come from the DNA. The sample holds 200,000 to 300,000 clones, 88% seen once.

The TCR comes from a woman aged 40 to 49 with acute COVID-19. Source material: PBMCs or T cells enriched from blood (not recorded which). The rearrangement links TRBV3-1 (or the pseudogene TRBV3-2) to TRBJ2-7; possible D gene TRBD1, 6 bases. The DNA of the CDR3 is TGTGCCAGCAGCCTGAGGGGGTACGAGCAGTACTTC. It codes for CASSLRGYEQYF.